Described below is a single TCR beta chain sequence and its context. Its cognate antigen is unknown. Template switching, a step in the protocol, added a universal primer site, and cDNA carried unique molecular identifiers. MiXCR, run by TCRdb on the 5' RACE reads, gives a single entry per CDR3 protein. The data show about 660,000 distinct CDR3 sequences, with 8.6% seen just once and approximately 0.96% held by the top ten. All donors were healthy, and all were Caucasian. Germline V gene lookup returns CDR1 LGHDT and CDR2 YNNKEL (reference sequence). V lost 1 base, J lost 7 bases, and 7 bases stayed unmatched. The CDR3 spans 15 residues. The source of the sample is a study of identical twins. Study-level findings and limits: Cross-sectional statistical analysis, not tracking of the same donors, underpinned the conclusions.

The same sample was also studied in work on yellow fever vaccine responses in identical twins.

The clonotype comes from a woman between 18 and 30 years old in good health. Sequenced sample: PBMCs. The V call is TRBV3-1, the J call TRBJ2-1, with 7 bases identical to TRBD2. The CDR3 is CASSQAGPAGNEQFF. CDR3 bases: TGTGCCAGCAGCCAAGCTGGCCCAGCGGGAAATGAGCAGTTCTTC.